This entry lists 16 T cell receptor beta chains sequenced from one sample in a study of T-cell memory formation after mild COVID-19 (TCRdb year 2021). Libraries came from 5' RACE. The data were produced on an Illumina NovaSeq 6000. TCRdb ran its own pipeline on the public reads, namely fastp trimming at Q25 and MiXCR clone calling, and kept in-frame beta chains. Here each entry gathers all rows of one CDR3 protein and keeps the most common genes and DNA. The sample table holds 550,000 to 600,000 distinct CDR3 sequences, of which roughly a fifth were seen once. The ten most abundant clones make up about 8.4% of the sample. Sample: PBMCs or a T cell subset sorted from them (not recorded which). The origin of the receptors is an adult woman who had mild COVID-19 (a few samples of this study predate the infection). The sample titles of this study are shuffled in the database, so cell type and time point are left out; the donor was told from shared clones.

The rearrangement joins TRBV12-3 or TRBV12-4 to TRBJ1-5, with 8 bases lining up with TRBD1. The CDR3 contains 14 residues. V lost 6 bases, J lost 6 bases, and 7 bases stayed unmatched. CDR3 amino acids: CASRPQGESQPQHF. The CDR3 DNA sequence: TGTGCCAGCAGACCACAGGGGGAGTCTCAGCCCCAGCATTTT.

There are a few counts of this clonotype. For the CDR3, the DNA is TGTGCCAGCAGCCTCGGCGTCCAGGGTTTCACTGAAGCTTTCTTT. It translates to CASSLGVQGFTEAFF. The gene calls are TRBV7-3 and TRBJ1-1; perhaps TRBD1 as D (5 bases). CDR1 SGHTA and CDR2 FQGTGA come from the germline V gene. V was pared by 5 bases and J by 4 bases, with 17 bases between. The CDR3 is 15 amino acids.

V and J are TRBV6-2 or TRBV6-3 and TRBJ1-2; tentative D call: TRBD1 (5 bases). V gave up 4 bases and J gave up 7 bases, with 10 bases separating them. CDR1 MNHEY and CDR2 SVGEGT come from the germline V gene. The CDR3 runs to 12 residues. The CDR3 DNA is TGTGCCAGCAGTTTACCCCAGGGTGGCTACACCTTC. Translating it yields CASSLPQGGYTF.

The chain couples TRBV7-8 to TRBJ1-1; the D is unclear. Germline V CDR1 and CDR2: SGHVS, FQNEAQ. The CDR3 is 16 residues long. The V end lost 2 bases, the J end lost 0 bases, and 13 bases lay between the germline ends. CDR3 DNA: TGTGCCAGCAGCTTATCAGGTCGTCGTATGAACACTGAAGCTTTCTTT. It is translated as CASSLSGRRMNTEAFF. Full variable domain (outside the CDR3, taken from reference TRBV7-8 and TRBJ1-1): GAGVSQSPRYKVAKRGQDVALRCDPISGHVSLFWYQQALGQGPEFLTYFQNEAQLDKSGLPSDRFFAERPEGSVSTLKIQRTQQEDSAVYLCASSLSGRRMNTEAFFGQGTRLTVV.

The gene calls are TRBV27 and TRBJ2-1; perhaps D is TRBD1 or TRBD2 (6 bases each). The CDR3 is made up of 14 amino acids. The germline V and J ends were trimmed by 7 bases and 12 bases, with 22 bases remaining between them. The germline CDR1 and CDR2 sequences are MNHEY and SMNVEV (reference sequence). Here the CDR3 DNA reads TGTGCCAGCAAGGCCCCGCTCACAGGGAGGCGGCAGTTCTTC. Protein product: CASKAPLTGRRQFF.

The chain links TRBV4-2 to TRBJ1-2; a possible D gene is TRBD1 (5 bases). V gave up 0 bases and J gave up 6 bases, with 20 bases separating them. Germline CDR1 reads LGHNA; CDR2 reads YNFKEQ. The CDR3 is 17 residues long. DNA of the CDR3: TGTGCCAGCAGCCAAGATGGGGGACGGGGTCAGAATAATGGCTACACCTTC. Its protein is CASSQDGGRGQNNGYTF.

The rearrangement uses TRBV3-1 and TRBJ1-1; 8 bases map to TRBD1. The ends lost 3 bases at V and 0 bases at J; junction bases unmatched: 3. The CDR3 contains 15 residues. Germline V CDR1 and CDR2: LGHDT, YNNKEL (reference sequence). As DNA, the CDR3 is TGTGCCAGCAGCCACAGGGGGCGTCTGAACACTGAAGCTTTCTTT. This codes for CASSHRGRLNTEAFF. The full variable domain, rest sourced from reference TRBV3-1 and TRBJ1-1, is DTAVSQTPKYLVTQMGNDKSIKCEQNLGHDTMYWYKQDSKKFLKIMFSYNNKELIINETVPNRFSPKSPDKAHLNLHINSLELGDSAVYFCASSHRGRLNTEAFFGQGTRLTVV.

V gene TRBV27 combines with J gene TRBJ1-4, with D maybe TRBD1 (6 bases). The V gene lost 7 bases and the J gene lost 6 bases, with 15 bases spanning the gap. This CDR3 contains 14 residues. Looked up from germline, CDR1 is MNHEY and CDR2 is SMNVEV (reference sequence). CDR3 protein: CASKPQGRDEKLFF. The CDR3 DNA reads as TGTGCCAGCAAACCACAGGGAAGGGATGAAAAACTGTTTTTT.

This clonotype was detected ten times or more. V is TRBV6-6 and J is TRBJ2-1; TRBD2 matches 7 bases. The CDR3 sequence is 15 residues long. Germline trimming cut 5 bases from V and 6 bases from J; bases unmatched to any gene: 10. CDR1 and CDR2 from the germline V gene are MNHNY and SVGAGI (reference sequence). Written as DNA, the CDR3 is TGTGCCAGCAGTCTCCAAGCGGGACGACTCAATGAGCAGTTCTTC. Its translation is CASSLQAGRLNEQFF.

This clonotype was seen more than once but under ten times. The chain has TRBV29-1 and TRBJ1-5, with D possibly TRBD1 on 5 matching bases. The germline CDR1 and CDR2 sequences are SQVTM and ANQGSEA. V shed 4 bases and J shed 3 bases, with 10 bases lying between them. This CDR3 spans 13 amino acids. CDR3 nucleotide sequence: TGCAGCGTTGCCAGGGATCCCAATCAGCCCCAGCATTTT. This encodes CSVARDPNQPQHF.

The rearrangement joins TRBV29-1 to TRBJ2-5, with 12 bases lining up with TRBD2. Trimming cost V 6 bases and J 4 bases; bases outside gene matches: 3. This CDR3 has 13 residues. CDR1 and CDR2 from the germline V gene are SQVTM and ANQGSEA. In nucleotides, the CDR3 is TGCAGCGTCCGGACTAGCGGGACAGAGACCCAGTACTTC. Translating gives CSVRTSGTETQYF.

This clonotype appeared a single time. V is TRBV9 and J is TRBJ1-5, with 9 bases identical to TRBD1. The length of the CDR3 is 15 residues. J was trimmed by 8 bases and V by 4 bases; bases with no gene match: 10. Per the germline V gene, CDR1 is SGDLS and CDR2 is YYNGEE. The chain's CDR3 is CASSLSGTGLEPQHF. CDR3 in DNA: TGTGCCAGCAGCCTCTCCGGGACAGGGCTGGAGCCCCAGCATTTT.

The chain couples TRBV12-3 or TRBV12-4 to TRBJ2-1, with 8 bases matching TRBD2. The CDR3 is made up of 15 amino acids. With V trimmed by 6 bases and J by 6 bases, 10 bases remained unmatched. The CDR3 coding sequence is TGTGCCAGCAGGGCGAGCGGGGGAATCGGCAATGAGCAGTTCTTC. It specifies CASRASGGIGNEQFF.

This clonotype was seen more than once but under ten times. The chain recombines TRBV29-1 with TRBJ1-1; the match to TRBD1 covers 7 bases. The CDR3 runs to 13 residues. Losses at the gene ends were 7 bases for V and 2 bases for J; bases not matched to a gene: 7. CDR1 and CDR2 (germline): SQVTM, ANQGSEA. The CDR3 is CSGGQVVNTEAFF. CDR3 bases: TGCAGCGGCGGACAGGTAGTTAACACTGAAGCTTTCTTT.

This clonotype has a handful of counts. The chain couples TRBV12-3 or TRBV12-4 to TRBJ1-2, with D unclear. CDR3 length: 15 amino acids. V was cut by 1 base and J by 0 bases, with 9 bases left in between. The CDR3 DNA reads TGTGCCAGCAGTTTAGATCTCCGAGCTAACTATGGCTACACCTTC. Amino acid sequence: CASSLDLRANYGYTF.

The chain joins TRBV15 to TRBJ2-3, with D unresolved. The CDR3 is made up of 12 amino acids. The V and J ends lost 1 base and 2 bases respectively, with 1 base between them. Germline-derived CDR1 and CDR2 are LNHNV and YYDKDF (reference sequence). CDR3 amino acids: CATSRVTDTQYF. CDR3 coding DNA: TGTGCCACCAGCAGAGTCACAGATACGCAGTATTTT. Looking up the rest from reference TRBV15 and TRBJ2-3 gives the full variable domain: DAMVIQNPRYQVTQFGKPVTLSCSQTLNHNVMYWYQQKSSQAPKLLFHYYDKDFNNEADTPDNFQSRRPNTSFCFLDIRSPGLGDTAMYLCATSRVTDTQYFGPGTRLTVL.